These 11 T cell receptor beta chains were all obtained from the same sample, sequenced in a study of response to subunit inactivated influenza vaccine. TCRdb called the RT-PCR reads again in MiXCR, with one record for every CDR3 protein. The profile shows more than 500,000 distinct CDR3 sequences, about 11% of them singletons. The sample was also reused in another study, on T cells expressing NK-cell markers. That paper adds: Synthesis of TCR beta cDNA relied on 5'RACE template switching carrying UMIs.

The material was PBMCs from blood, obtained on the day of vaccination. These receptors were obtained from a middle-aged man who received an inactivated influenza vaccine.

This clonotype was seen only a few times. The chain couples TRBV20-1 to TRBJ2-2; no definite D call. The V gene's germline CDR1 is DFQATT and CDR2 SNEGSKA (reference sequence). Trimming pared 5 bases from V and 1 base from J, leaving 14 bases between. The CDR3 runs to 15 residues. The CDR3 DNA sequence: TGCAGTGCTCTGCCGCCTACAGTGAACACCGGGGAGCTGTTTTTT. Its protein product is CSALPPTVNTGELFF.

This clonotype was counted at least ten times. The rearrangement links TRBV20-1 to TRBJ2-5; the D is unclear. V was cut by 4 bases and J by 2 bases, with 8 bases left in between. The length of the CDR3 is 12 residues. The germline V gene has CDR1 DFQATT and CDR2 SNEGSKA (reference sequence). The CDR3 sequence is CSAMRFQETQYF. DNA of the CDR3: TGCAGTGCTATGCGGTTTCAAGAGACCCAGTACTTC.

This clonotype was seen only a few times. The V call is TRBV12-3 or TRBV12-4, the J call TRBJ1-2; D is unresolved. CDR3 length equals 14 residues. V was clipped by 2 bases and J by 1 base, with 8 bases between them. In DNA, the CDR3 is TGTGCCAGCAGTTTACGACCTAATAACTATGGCTACACCTTC. Translated, it gives CASSLRPNNYGYTF.

This clonotype appeared a few times. V usage is TRBV7-3 and J usage is TRBJ2-1; possibly TRBD1 for D (5 bases). The length of the CDR3 is 13 residues. V gave up 5 bases and J gave up 7 bases, with 12 bases separating them. CDR1 and CDR2 (germline): SGHTA, FQGTGA. The CDR3 sequence is CASSIDRGNEQFF. CDR3 in DNA: TGTGCCAGCAGCATAGACAGAGGAAATGAGCAGTTCTTC.

This chain connects TRBV7-2 to TRBJ1-6; 7 nucleotides match TRBD1. Germline V gene lookup returns CDR1 SGHTA and CDR2 FQGNSA. The CDR3 sequence is 14 residues long. V shed 3 bases, J shed 8 bases, and the junction held 4 bases outside the gene matches. CDR3 in amino acids: CASSLRGRYSPLHF. The CDR3 region has the DNA TGTGCCAGCAGCTTGAGGGGGCGTTATTCACCCCTCCACTTT.

This clonotype came up a few times. The gene calls are TRBV29-1 and TRBJ2-2; 7 bases align to TRBD2. The CDR3 is made up of 14 amino acids. Per germline, CDR1 SQVTM and CDR2 ANQGSEA. In nucleotides, the CDR3 is TGCAGTGCTCGCGGGGGTCACTACACCGGGGAGCTGTTTTTT. Translating gives CSARGGHYTGELFF.

This clonotype was counted between two and nine times. The chain is built from TRBV7-2 and TRBJ2-7; D might be TRBD2 (6 bases). The CDR3 sequence is 14 residues long. Trimming cost V 5 bases and J 3 bases, with 14 bases left between them. CDR1 and CDR2 (germline): SGHTA, FQGNSA. The CDR3, as DNA: TGTGCCAGCAGCGTACCGGGACTGTTCTACGAGCAGTACTTC. Its translation: CASSVPGLFYEQYF.

This chain connects TRBV4-1 to TRBJ2-3; the D is unclear. CDR3 length: 13 residues. Trimming left V 2 bases short and J 9 bases short, with 12 bases between. The V gene's germline CDR1 is MGHRA and CDR2 YSYEKL. The CDR3 nucleotides are TGCGCCAGCAGCCAACCGACACGCGGCACGCAGTATTTT. Its translation is CASSQPTRGTQYF.

This clonotype was detected many times. The chain employs TRBV6-1 and TRBJ2-5, with D possibly matching TRBD2 (5 bases). Trimming pared 5 bases from V and 3 bases from J, leaving 16 bases between. The CDR3 extends over 15 amino acids. Per germline, CDR1 MNHNS and CDR2 SASEGT. This CDR3 reads CASSILPGFKETQYF. The CDR3 bases are TGTGCCAGCAGTATCCTGCCGGGATTCAAAGAGACCCAGTACTTC.

This clonotype occurred a few times. The V gene is TRBV6-1, the J gene TRBJ1-1, with 7 positions matching TRBD1. The CDR3 length is 14 residues. From germline, CDR1 is MNHNS and CDR2 SASEGT. The junction had 11 bases not matched to a gene; V was cut back by 5 bases and J by 8 bases. The DNA of the CDR3 is TGTGCCAGCAGTCCCCCGGGACAGCTGCCCGAAGCTTTCTTT. It yields the protein CASSPPGQLPEAFF.

The chain combines TRBV5-1 with TRBJ2-3; tentatively, D is TRBD1 (6 bases). The length of the CDR3 is 15 residues. The V end was cut by 1 base, the J end by 1 base, with 10 bases between. CDR1 is SGHRS and CDR2 is YFSETQ in the germline V gene. CDR3 DNA sequence: TGCGCCAGCAGCTTGCGTCCAGGGGGCACAGATACGCAGTATTTT. Translation gives CASSLRPGGTDTQYF. Full variable domain (outside the CDR3, taken from reference TRBV5-1 and TRBJ2-3): KAGVTQTPRYLIKTRGQQVTLSCSPISGHRSVSWYQQTPGQGLQFLFEYFSETQRNKGNFPGRFSGRQFSNSRSEMNVSTLELGDSALYLCASSLRPGGTDTQYFGPGTRLTVL.